A single sample gave rise to the 32 T cell receptor beta chains below, sequenced in a study of cytomegalovirus exposure and HLA in healthy donors. PCR used 60 Vbeta primers and 13 Jbeta primers. Clones were sequenced by immunoSEQ multiplex PCR, and TCRdb holds only the in-frame ones, with some missing. The top ten hold 0.2% to 0.3% of the sample, which has 120,000 or so clones, around 80% seen once. The sample was PBMCs. These receptors came from a middle-aged man in good health and CMV-seronegative.

The CDR3 nucleotides are TGTGCCAGCAGCCACCCAGGGGCCGCCGAGCAGTACTTC. Translating gives CASSHPGAAEQYF. The chain combines TRBV14 with TRBJ2-7, with D possibly matching TRBD1 (6 bases). The V gene lost 3 bases and the J gene lost 6 bases, with 12 bases spanning the gap. CDR1 SGHDN and CDR2 FVKESK come from the germline V gene. The length of the CDR3 is 13 residues.

The chain links TRBV2 to TRBJ2-1, with D possibly being TRBD1 (6 bases). The CDR3 runs to 15 residues. The germline CDR1 and CDR2 sequences are SNHLY and FYNNEI. V lost 1 base and J 7 bases, leaving 14 bases between the germline ends. CDR3 sequence reads: CASSEDPQGMNEQFF. CDR3 bases: TGTGCCAGCAGTGAAGACCCACAGGGTATGAATGAGCAGTTCTTC. Together with reference TRBV2 and TRBJ2-1, the CDR3 gives the full variable domain: EPEVTQTPSHQVTQMGQEVILRCVPISNHLYFYWYRQILGQKVEFLVSFYNNEISEKSEIFDDQFSVERPDGSNFTLKIRSTKLEDSAMYFCASSEDPQGMNEQFFGPGTRLTVL.

J is TRBJ1-1 and V is TRBV2; D remains ambiguous. V lost 4 bases and J 5 bases, leaving 14 bases between the germline ends. Germline lookup yields CDR1 SNHLY and CDR2 FYNNEI. The CDR3 is 14 residues long. CDR3 in amino acids: CASSARQRTTEAFF. The CDR3 region has the DNA TGTGCCAGCAGTGCCCGGCAGCGGACGACTGAAGCTTTCTTT. Full variable domain (missing parts from reference TRBV2 and TRBJ1-1): EPEVTQTPSHQVTQMGQEVILRCVPISNHLYFYWYRQILGQKVEFLVSFYNNEISEKSEIFDDQFSVERPDGSNFTLKIRSTKLEDSAMYFCASSARQRTTEAFFGQGTRLTVV.

The sample holds one count of this clone. The chain combines TRBV4-3 with TRBJ1-4, with D possibly being TRBD1 (6 bases). V lost 4 bases, J lost 14 bases, and 20 bases lay in between. The germline V gene encodes CDR1 LGHNA and CDR2 YSLEER. The CDR3 has 14 amino acids. Written as DNA, the CDR3 is TGCGCCAGCAGCCCAGGGGCGGATGGGGGGGGGCTGTTTTTT. This gives the protein CASSPGADGGGLFF.

V gene TRBV28 combines with J gene TRBJ2-5; 7 bases map to TRBD2. The CDR3 covers 16 residues. J lost 5 bases, V lost 5 bases, and 14 bases had no gene match. Germline CDR1 reads MDHEN; CDR2 reads SYDVKM. CDR3 residues: CASSNPRDYLRETQYF. As DNA, the CDR3 is TGTGCCAGCAGTAACCCCCGGGACTACTTACGGGAGACCCAGTACTTC.

This chain connects TRBV6-5 to TRBJ2-7; 7 bases fit TRBD1. Germline CDR1 reads MNHEY; CDR2 reads SVGAGI. V shed 6 bases, J shed 7 bases, and the junction held 6 bases outside the gene matches. This CDR3 comprises 12 residues. CDR3 DNA sequence: TGTGCCAGCAGGAGGGACAGCAAGGAGCAGTACTTC. The encoded protein is CASRRDSKEQYF.

The J gene is TRBJ1-1, the V gene TRBV13; no reliable D call. This CDR3 has 13 amino acids. V was clipped by 1 base and J by 4 bases, with 7 bases between them. Germline V CDR1 and CDR2: PRHDT, FYEKMQ (reference sequence). CDR3 sequence (DNA): TGTGCCAGCAGCTTAGCCGGTGGCACTGAAGCTTTCTTT. Translated: CASSLAGGTEAFF.

The chain carries TRBV9 and TRBJ2-3, with 8 positions matching TRBD2. J was trimmed by 4 bases and V by 0 bases; bases with no gene match: 10. The CDR3 totals 17 residues. The germline V gene encodes CDR1 SGDLS and CDR2 YYNGEE. CDR3 amino acids: CASSVEPAGERADTQYF. The CDR3 DNA follows: TGTGCCAGCAGCGTAGAACCAGCGGGAGAAAGAGCAGATACGCAGTATTTT.

This clone has just one count. This sequence joins TRBV11-2 and TRBJ2-5; 9 positions match TRBD2. Germline V gene lookup returns CDR1 SGHAT and CDR2 FQNNGV. Trimming removed 5 bases from V and 5 bases from J; junction bases left unmatched: 6. This CDR3 spans 14 amino acids. CDR3 DNA: TGTGCCAGCAGCCGACTAGCGGCCACCGAGACCCAGTACTTC. It is translated as CASSRLAATETQYF.

The table lists this clone with a count of one. The CDR3 DNA reads as TGTGCCAGCAGCTTAGCGGAGGGGCGCCACGAGCAGTACTTC. Residues: CASSLAEGRHEQYF. This chain connects TRBV7-8 to TRBJ2-7; D possibly corresponds to TRBD2 (6 bases). Trimming took 0 bases from V and 5 from J, leaving 11 bases between them. The V gene's germline CDR1 is SGHVS and CDR2 FQNEAQ. The CDR3 has 14 residues. The whole variable domain, remainder taken from reference TRBV7-8 and TRBJ2-7, is GAGVSQSPRYKVAKRGQDVALRCDPISGHVSLFWYQQALGQGPEFLTYFQNEAQLDKSGLPSDRFFAERPEGSVSTLKIQRTQQEDSAVYLCASSLAEGRHEQYFGPGTRLTVT.

The genes are TRBV7-3 and TRBJ2-1, with 10 bases matching TRBD2. Losses at the gene ends were 1 base for V and 7 bases for J; bases not matched to a gene: 4. The V gene's germline CDR1 is SGHTA and CDR2 FQGTGA. The CDR3 is 15 amino acids. CDR3 bases: TGTGCCAGCAGCTTAATACTAGCGGGGATAAATGAGCAGTTCTTC. It encodes CASSLILAGINEQFF. Full variable domain (remainder filled in from reference TRBV7-3 and TRBJ2-1): GAGVSQTPSNKVTEKGKYVELRCDPISGHTALYWYRQSLGQGPEFLIYFQGTGAADDSGLPNDRFFAVRPEGSVSTLKIQRTERGDSAVYLCASSLILAGINEQFFGPGTRLTVL.

The J gene is TRBJ2-7, the V gene TRBV4-3, with 9 bases aligning to TRBD1. The CDR3 has 15 residues. In germline, CDR1 is LGHNA, CDR2 YSLEER. Trimming removed 1 base from V and 3 bases from J; junction bases left unmatched: 4. The CDR3 sequence is CASSQGTGEYYEQYF. The CDR3, as DNA: TGCGCCAGCAGCCAAGGGACAGGGGAATACTACGAGCAGTACTTC.

Comment on this clone: One end of the junction is discordant with germline, which a read error may explain. V and J are TRBV19 and TRBJ1-5; 12 bases agree with TRBD1. CDR1 and CDR2 from the germline V gene are LNHDA and SQIVND (reference sequence). The CDR3 loop spans 15 amino acids. CDR3 sequence: CPSSLGTGGDQPQHF. As DNA, the CDR3 is TGTCCCAGTAGTCTTGGGACAGGGGGCGATCAGCCCCAGCATTTT.

This clone was counted between two and nine times. The chain has TRBV6-5 and TRBJ2-7, with 7 nucleotides matching TRBD2. The length of the CDR3 is 14 residues. Germline V CDR1 and CDR2: MNHEY, SVGAGI. After removal of 10 bases from V and 0 bases from J, the junction contained 9 bases not matched to a gene. The CDR3, as DNA: TGTGCCACTGAGCGGGGCTTTGGCTCCTACGAGCAGTACTTC. Encoded protein: CATERGFGSYEQYF.

V is TRBV30 and J is TRBJ1-6, with D possibly matching TRBD1 (5 bases). The CDR3 sequence is 15 residues long. Trimming left V 5 bases short and J 9 bases short, with 20 bases between. Germline CDR1 reads GTSNPN; CDR2 reads SVGIG (reference sequence). This CDR3 reads CAWGPEFRVGSPLHF. DNA of the CDR3: TGTGCCTGGGGCCCAGAGTTCAGGGTTGGTTCACCCCTCCACTTT.

V gene TRBV29-1 combines with J gene TRBJ2-5; tentative D call: TRBD1 (6 bases). The J call is in doubt because the DNA end fits TRBJ2-7 better. Looked up from germline, CDR1 is SQVTM and CDR2 is ANQGSEA. This CDR3 contains 13 residues. The CDR3 spells CSVGQGNSYEQYF. CDR3 DNA sequence: TGCAGCGTTGGGCAGGGGAACTCCTACGAGCAGTACTTC.

In this sample, this clone turned up a few times. The rearrangement links TRBV10-3 to TRBJ2-1; 9 nucleotides match TRBD1. V was clipped by 3 bases and J by 8 bases; unmatched bases: 2. From germline, CDR1 is ENHRY and CDR2 SYGVKD. This CDR3 has 13 residues. The CDR3 DNA follows: TGTGCCATCAGTGAAACAGGGGGCGATGAGCAGTTCTTC. Protein sequence: CAISETGGDEQFF.

This chain links TRBV4-1 with TRBJ1-5, with 9 bases identical to TRBD1. CDR3 length: 15 amino acids. Germline values: CDR1 MGHRA, CDR2 YSYEKL. The V and J ends lost 1 base and 12 bases, in that order; junction bases with no gene match: 10. The chain's CDR3 is CASSQGTGTGILQHF. For the CDR3, the DNA is TGCGCCAGCAGCCAAGGTACCGGGACAGGGATTCTCCAGCATTTT.

The rearrangement uses TRBV6-1 and TRBJ1-5; 9 nucleotides line up with TRBD1. Per the germline V gene, CDR1 is MNHNS and CDR2 is SASEGT. This CDR3 is 16 amino acids long. Trimming removed 4 bases from V and 3 bases from J; junction bases left unmatched: 7. CDR3 DNA: TGTGCCAGCAGTGCCGGGACAGGGAAGAACAATCAGCCCCAGCATTTT. Amino acid sequence: CASSAGTGKNNQPQHF.

This clone has only one observation. The chain has TRBV6-5 and TRBJ1-2; TRBD1 is a possible D gene (6 bases). V lost 6 bases to trimming and J lost 2 bases, with 13 bases between them. This CDR3 is 14 amino acids long. The V gene's germline CDR1 is MNHEY and CDR2 SVGAGI. CDR3 loop: CASSPRGGNYGYTF. For the CDR3, the DNA is TGTGCCAGCAGCCCCAGAGGGGGAAACTATGGCTACACCTTC.

The V gene is TRBV30, the J gene TRBJ1-5; the match to TRBD1 covers 9 bases. CDR3 size: 16 residues. Trimming removed 3 bases from V and 7 bases from J; junction bases left unmatched: 13. Germline CDR1 reads GTSNPN; CDR2 reads SVGIG (reference sequence). The CDR3 region has the DNA TGTGCCTGGAGATACCCGGGACAGGGCCGGTACCAGCCCCAGCATTTT. It codes for CAWRYPGQGRYQPQHF.

The V gene is TRBV29-1, the J gene TRBJ2-5, with 10 bases lining up with TRBD1. The J call is uncertain, as TRBJ2-7 better fits the DNA end. CDR3 size: 13 residues. Germline-derived CDR1 and CDR2 are SQVTM and ANQGSEA. The CDR3 nucleotides read TGCAGCGCGTCGGGACAGGGGATTGGCGAGCAGTACTTC. Its protein product is CSASGQGIGEQYF.

The CDR3 sequence: CASSLALASVETQYF. In nucleotides, the CDR3 is TGTGCCAGCAGCTTAGCGCTTGCTAGTGTAGAGACCCAGTACTTC. This rearrangement joins TRBV7-9 to TRBJ2-5, with D uncertain. Between the trimmed V and J ends, which lost 0 bases and 4 bases, there was a span of 12 bases. The CDR3 consists of 15 residues. Germline CDR1 is SEHNR and CDR2 is FQNEAQ (reference sequence).

The chain joins TRBV29-1 to TRBJ2-7; 9 bases align to TRBD2. J gave up 5 bases and V 4 bases, and 6 bases lay outside the gene matches. The CDR3 is 13 amino acids. CDR1 is SQVTM and CDR2 is ANQGSEA in the germline V gene. The chain's CDR3 is CSVGLAVRHEQYF. Written as DNA, the CDR3 is TGCAGCGTTGGACTAGCGGTGCGTCACGAGCAGTACTTC.

V gene TRBV2 combines with J gene TRBJ1-5; D is uncertain. V was cut by 0 bases and J by 0 bases, with 12 bases left in between. The CDR3 extends over 17 amino acids. CDR1 and CDR2 (germline): SNHLY, FYNNEI. CDR3 in DNA: TGTGCCAGCAGTGAAGCTAAAGAGATTTATAGCAATCAGCCCCAGCATTTT. Translation: CASSEAKEIYSNQPQHF.

This clone was seen just once. The chain has TRBV4-1 and TRBJ2-7; the match to TRBD1 covers 12 bases. CDR1 is MGHRA, CDR2 YSYEKL, per germline. The V gene end was trimmed by 3 bases and the J gene end by 7 bases; junction bases not matched to a gene: 10. CDR3 size: 16 residues. The CDR3 DNA reads TGCGCCAGCAGCCATGCTCCGGGACAGGGGGCGGGAGAGCAGTACTTC. It is translated as CASSHAPGQGAGEQYF.

The rearrangement joins TRBV10-3 to TRBJ2-7, with a possible D match to TRBD1 (5 bases). Germline CDR1 is ENHRY and CDR2 is SYGVKD. Trimming pared 5 bases from V and 3 bases from J, leaving 14 bases between. The CDR3 spans 14 residues. CDR3 in amino acids: CAISRQTNDYEQYF. DNA of the CDR3: TGTGCCATCAGTCGACAGACAAATGACTACGAGCAGTACTTC.

This chain connects TRBV6-6 to TRBJ1-1; TRBD1 matches at 11 bases. Germline loops: CDR1 MNHNY, CDR2 SVGAGI (reference sequence). The CDR3 is made up of 15 amino acids. J lost 2 bases, V lost 7 bases, and 6 bases had no gene match. The CDR3 DNA reads as TGTGCCAGCATTGTGGACAGGGGGCTCAACACTGAAGCTTTCTTT. It codes for CASIVDRGLNTEAFF.

V and J are TRBV9 and TRBJ2-2, with 10 bases lining up with TRBD2. CDR1 is SGDLS, CDR2 YYNGEE, per germline. V lost 3 bases and J lost 7; bases outside the gene matches: 3. The CDR3 runs 14 residues. CDR3 coding DNA: TGTGCCAGCAGCGCCGGGACTAGCGTCGGGGAGCTGTTTTTT. Its protein product is CASSAGTSVGELFF.

The rearrangement links TRBV5-4 to TRBJ2-3, with 12 nucleotides matching TRBD2. Germline values: CDR1 SGHNT, CDR2 YYREEE (reference sequence). V lost 5 bases, J lost 3 bases, and 7 bases stayed unmatched. The CDR3 loop spans 16 amino acids. The CDR3 sequence: CASSIRLAGVTDTQYF. CDR3 nucleotide sequence: TGTGCCAGCAGTATAAGACTAGCGGGGGTGACAGATACGCAGTATTTT.

V and J are TRBV5-8 and TRBJ1-6; possible D gene TRBD1, 5 bases. With 8 bases removed from V and 5 bases from J, the gap between germline ends came to 17 bases. There are 15 residues in the CDR3. Germline assignment: CDR1 SGHTS and CDR2 YDEGEE. CDR3 in amino acids: CASNRYRIHNSPLHF. For the CDR3, the DNA is TGTGCCAGTAACAGGTACAGGATCCATAATTCACCCCTCCACTTT.

This clone showed up just a few times. V usage is TRBV4-1 and J usage is TRBJ2-7; 9 bases align to TRBD1. J gave up 2 bases and V 3 bases, and 8 bases lay outside the gene matches. Germline-derived CDR1 and CDR2 are MGHRA and YSYEKL. This CDR3 comprises 16 residues. As DNA, the CDR3 is TGCGCCAGCAGCCACCTTCTTGGACAGGGGACCTACGAGCAGTACTTC. Its protein is CASSHLLGQGTYEQYF.